This record concerns one T cell receptor beta chain sequence. Antigen: not known. Its ends do not fully match the called genes, so a read error is possible. As the sequencing template, cDNA was produced by extracting RNA and reverse transcribing it. Generated by immunoSEQ multiplex PCR, the TCRdb table keeps only in-frame clones and is missing some. Seen here are 90,000 to 120,000 clones, over 55% observed once, and the top ten hold over 20%. These data belong to a study of CD8+ T cells in alopecia areata. CDR3 length equals 19 residues. Germline V gene lookup returns CDR1 SGHTA and CDR2 FQGNSA. General observations from the study: When scalp samples are sequenced, resident alphabeta T cells of normal skin are also captured.

This sequence joins TRBV7-2 and TRBJ2-3; 10 bases fit TRBD2. What was sequenced was NKG2D-low CD8+ T cells sorted from blood. The origin of this receptor is a human donor with alopecia areata. CDR3 coding DNA: TGTGCCAGCAGCCTAGCTCCCGCCCATACTAGCGGGACCACAGATACGCAGTATTTT. Translating gives CASSLAPAHTSGTTDTQYF. The full variable domain, with the rest looked up from reference TRBV7-2 and TRBJ2-3, is GAGVSQSPSNKVTEKGKDVELRCDPISGHTALYWYRQSLGQGLEFLIYFQGNSAPDKSGLPSDRFSAERTGGSVSTLTIQRTQQEDSAVYLCASSLAPAHTSGTTDTQYFGPGTRLTVL.